The 27 T cell receptor beta chains given below trace back to one sample, sequenced in a study of response to subunit inactivated influenza vaccine. TCRdb fed the RT-PCR reads into MiXCR, producing one record per CDR3 protein. The sample lists about 310,000 distinct CDR3 sequences, just over 20% occurring once. This specimen was PBMCs from blood, taken 21 months after vaccination. The receptors shown here come from a man aged 45-69 years who received an inactivated influenza vaccine.

This clonotype was detected only a few times. The gene calls are TRBV11-2 and TRBJ1-1, with D perhaps TRBD1 (5 bases). Germline loops: CDR1 SGHAT, CDR2 FQNNGV. V lost 7 bases to trimming and J lost 3 bases, with 12 bases between them. This CDR3 is 13 amino acids long. The CDR3 sequence is CASITVGHTEAFF. For the CDR3, the DNA is TGTGCCAGCATAACCGTGGGGCACACTGAAGCTTTCTTT.

In this sample, this clonotype turned up a few times. The CDR3 loop is CASSLGGQTEAQHF. CDR3 sequence (DNA): TGTGCCAGCAGTTTAGGCGGACAAACCGAGGCCCAGCATTTT. The V call is TRBV12-3 or TRBV12-4, the J call TRBJ1-5; D may be TRBD1 (5 bases). V was pared by 1 base and J by 11 bases, with 15 bases between. CDR3 length equals 14 residues.

This clonotype came up a few times. The V gene is TRBV28, the J gene TRBJ1-1, with D possibly TRBD1 on 6 matching bases. CDR3 size: 16 residues. V was shortened by 3 bases and J by 4 bases, with 18 bases between the two germline ends. Germline values: CDR1 MDHEN, CDR2 SYDVKM. The DNA of the CDR3 is TGTGCCAGCAGTTTTGGTACAGGGTACAGGACCACTGAAGCTTTCTTT. Amino acid sequence: CASSFGTGYRTTEAFF. Based on the CDR3 plus reference TRBV28 and TRBJ1-1, the full variable domain is DVKVTQSSRYLVKRTGEKVFLECVQDMDHENMFWYRQDPGLGLRLIYFSYDVKMKEKGDIPEGYSVSREKKERFSLILESASTNQTSMYLCASSFGTGYRTTEAFFGQGTRLTVV.

This clonotype occurred a few times. J is TRBJ1-1 and V is TRBV28; 7 nucleotides match TRBD1. The CDR3 runs to 16 residues. Unmatched junction bases numbered 16, after V lost 2 bases and J lost 10 bases. Germline V gene data show CDR1 as MDHEN and CDR2 as SYDVKM. CDR3 nucleotide sequence: TGTGCCAGCAGTTTAAGGGAGACAGGGTCCCGGAGCGGAGCTTTCTTT. It specifies CASSLRETGSRSGAFF.

This clonotype showed up just a few times. V is TRBV4-2 and J is TRBJ2-3; TRBD2 agrees at 10 bases. V lost 0 bases to trimming and J lost 2 bases; unmatched junction nucleotides: 8. Germline CDR1 LGHNA, CDR2 YNFKEQ. There are 18 residues in the CDR3. CDR3 bases: TGTGCCAGCAGCCAAGACGGAGGACTAGCGGCATACACAGATACGCAGTATTTT. This gives the protein CASSQDGGLAAYTDTQYF.

This rearrangement joins TRBV5-1 to TRBJ1-2, with TRBD1 as a possible D gene (5 bases). The V end was cut by 2 bases, the J end by 3 bases, with 20 bases between. Germline V gene sequence: CDR1 SGHRS, CDR2 YFSETQ. This CDR3 is built from 17 residues. The CDR3 nucleotides read TGCGCCAGCAGCTTCGGAATCACAGGTTTCCGAGACTATGGCTACACCTTC. It encodes CASSFGITGFRDYGYTF. The whole variable domain, filled in from reference TRBV5-1 and TRBJ1-2, reads KAGVTQTPRYLIKTRGQQVTLSCSPISGHRSVSWYQQTPGQGLQFLFEYFSETQRNKGNFPGRFSGRQFSNSRSEMNVSTLELGDSALYLCASSFGITGFRDYGYTFGSGTRLTVV.

The V call is TRBV6-2 or TRBV6-3, the J call TRBJ2-1, with D perhaps matching TRBD2 (6 bases). Germline CDR1 MNHEY, CDR2 SVGEGT. V was clipped by 0 bases and J by 0 bases, with 12 bases between them. The CDR3 length is 17 residues. CDR3 bases: TGTGCCAGCAGTTACTCGGCTAGCGTTAGCTCCTACAATGAGCAGTTCTTC. This encodes CASSYSASVSSYNEQFF.

J is TRBJ2-7 and V is TRBV4-2, with D tentatively TRBD2 (5 bases). Germline lookup yields CDR1 LGHNA and CDR2 YNFKEQ. V gave up 1 base and J gave up 8 bases, with 15 bases separating them. This CDR3 has 14 amino acids. The CDR3, as DNA: TGTGCCAGCAGCCAAGTCCGGGAAACGTCGAAGCAGTACTTC. The encoded protein is CASSQVRETSKQYF.

The chain combines TRBV13 with TRBJ2-2, with 16 bases fitting TRBD2. V lost 5 bases, J lost 4 bases, and 19 bases stayed unmatched. The CDR3 length is 22 residues. Germline V CDR1 and CDR2: PRHDT, FYEKMQ (reference sequence). CDR3 nucleotide sequence: TGTGCCAGCAGCCAAAATTACGGGACTAGCGGGGGGGCCGGGGCTATCACCGGGGAGCTGTTTTTT. Translated: CASSQNYGTSGGAGAITGELFF.

This clonotype was counted many times. DNA for the CDR3: TGCGCCAGCAGCCAAGATACGGACAGGGACTATGGCTACACCTTC. This encodes CASSQDTDRDYGYTF. The rearrangement joins TRBV4-3 to TRBJ1-2; 8 bases align to TRBD1. The germline gives CDR1 LGHNA, CDR2 YSLEER. The CDR3 loop spans 15 amino acids. J was trimmed by 3 bases and V by 0 bases; bases with no gene match: 3.

The V gene is TRBV10-3, the J gene TRBJ1-2; D possibly corresponds to TRBD1 (6 bases). V was clipped by 2 bases and J by 5 bases, with 24 bases between them. The V gene's germline CDR1 is ENHRY and CDR2 SYGVKD. CDR3 length equals 18 residues. The CDR3 nucleotides are TGTGCCATCAGTGAGCCGGACAGCGTAACTATGGCCGGTTATGGCTACACCTTC. It yields the protein CAISEPDSVTMAGYGYTF.

This clonotype was observed a handful of times. The chain carries TRBV14 and TRBJ1-2; 9 positions agree with TRBD1. The length of the CDR3 is 15 residues. CDR1 is SGHDN and CDR2 is FVKESK in the germline V gene. The ends lost 4 bases at V and 3 bases at J; junction bases unmatched: 6. CDR3 bases: TGTGCCAGCAGCCGGTCGGGACAGGGCTACTATGGCTACACCTTC. Translated, it gives CASSRSGQGYYGYTF. Based on the CDR3 plus reference TRBV14 and TRBJ1-2, the full variable domain is EAGVTQFPSHSVIEKGQTVTLRCDPISGHDNLYWYRRVMGKEIKFLLHFVKESKQDESGMPNNRFLAERTGGTYSTLKVQPAELEDSGVYFCASSRSGQGYYGYTFGSGTRLTVV.

This clonotype was detected only a few times. The rearrangement uses TRBV7-9 and TRBJ1-4; 9 nucleotides match TRBD1. With V trimmed by 4 bases and J by 8 bases, 14 bases remained unmatched. Looked up from germline, CDR1 is SEHNR and CDR2 is FQNEAQ (reference sequence). The CDR3 spans 17 residues. CDR3 in amino acids: CASSSIVSGTGWEKLFF. In nucleotides, the CDR3 is TGTGCCAGCAGCTCAATCGTGTCCGGGACAGGGTGGGAAAAACTGTTTTTT.

The table lists this clonotype with a few counts. This chain links TRBV5-5 with TRBJ1-5, with 9 bases fitting TRBD1. J gave up 5 bases and V 4 bases, and 13 bases lay outside the gene matches. The germline CDR1 and CDR2 sequences are SGHKS and YYEKEE (reference sequence). This CDR3 comprises 17 residues. CDR3 DNA: TGTGCCAGCAGCGGCGAGGGTTTAGGACAGGGGCATCAGCCCCAGCATTTT. Protein product: CASSGEGLGQGHQPQHF.

The chain has TRBV5-1 and TRBJ1-2, with a tentative D call TRBD1 (5 bases). CDR3 size: 13 residues. Germline V gene lookup returns CDR1 SGHRS and CDR2 YFSETQ. The V end lost 0 bases, the J end lost 4 bases, and 7 bases lay between the germline ends. The CDR3 nucleotides read TGCGCCAGCAGCTTGGGACAGCTCTATGGCTACACCTTC. Its protein product is CASSLGQLYGYTF.

In its sample, this clonotype was seen a few times. CDR3 sequence: CASSQEGTGGSGNTIYF. CDR3 DNA sequence: TGTGCCAGCAGCCAAGAAGGGACAGGGGGCTCTGGAAACACCATATATTTT. The rearrangement joins TRBV4-2 to TRBJ1-3, with 11 bases that match TRBD1. Germline loops: CDR1 LGHNA, CDR2 YNFKEQ. J lost 0 bases, V lost 0 bases, and 1 base had no gene match. The CDR3 length is 17 residues.

This clonotype was found many times. The genes are TRBV12-3 or TRBV12-4 and TRBJ1-1, with D unresolved. The CDR3 length is 13 residues. Trimming pared 9 bases from V and 0 bases from J, leaving 11 bases between. The CDR3 here is CASSDRMNTEAFF. The CDR3 DNA sequence: TGTGCCAGTTCCGACCGTATGAACACTGAAGCTTTCTTT.

Many counts were recorded for this clonotype. This chain connects TRBV29-1 to TRBJ2-1; 9 nucleotides match TRBD2. The germline V gene has CDR1 SQVTM and CDR2 ANQGSEA. The CDR3 consists of 18 residues. J was trimmed by 0 bases and V by 1 base; bases with no gene match: 10. CDR3 protein: CSVEGVREGRLSYNEQFF. The CDR3 DNA follows: TGCAGCGTTGAAGGGGTGCGGGAGGGCCGGCTCTCCTACAATGAGCAGTTCTTC.

There are a few counts of this clonotype. The gene calls are TRBV30 and TRBJ1-2; D remains unclear. Trimming left V 0 bases short and J 5 bases short, with 10 bases between. The CDR3 is 13 residues long. CDR1 and CDR2 from the germline V gene are GTSNPN and SVGIG (reference sequence). The CDR3 spells CAWSVRQFYGYTF. The CDR3 nucleotides are TGTGCCTGGAGTGTAAGGCAATTTTATGGCTACACCTTC.

The J gene is TRBJ2-1, the V gene TRBV5-1; 8 bases map to TRBD1. V trimming: 4 bases; J trimming: 6 bases; junction bases outside the gene matches: 6. Germline CDR1 SGHRS, CDR2 YFSETQ. This CDR3 comprises 14 residues. CDR3 nucleotides: TGCGCCAGCAGCCGGACAGGGTCTGGCAATGAGCAGTTCTTC. Its protein product is CASSRTGSGNEQFF.

This clonotype has only a few counts. The chain is built from TRBV12-3 or TRBV12-4 and TRBJ1-5; TRBD1 might be the D (5 bases). This CDR3 has 13 residues. V was shortened by 5 bases and J by 4 bases, with 9 bases between the two germline ends. The CDR3 nucleotides are TGTGCCAGCAGTGGGACCTGGAATCAGCCCCAGCATTTT. This encodes CASSGTWNQPQHF.

This clonotype was counted at least ten times. The chain uses TRBV11-2 and TRBJ1-3, with D hard to call. This CDR3 is built from 15 residues. V was clipped by 1 base and J by 2 bases, with 9 bases between them. Looked up from germline, CDR1 is SGHAT and CDR2 is FQNNGV. The CDR3 protein is CASSLAGQTGNTIYF. The CDR3 DNA follows: TGTGCCAGCAGCTTAGCAGGCCAGACTGGAAACACCATATATTTT.

The table lists this clonotype with a count of one. This chain links TRBV6-5 with TRBJ2-5, with D perhaps TRBD1 (6 bases). Germline CDR1 is MNHEY and CDR2 is SVGAGI. The ends were cut back, 3 bases at V and 11 bases at J, with 16 bases in the middle. CDR3 size: 13 residues. The chain's CDR3 is CASSYNVRDTQYF. DNA for the CDR3: TGTGCCAGCAGTTATAATGTCAGGGACACTCAGTACTTC.

This chain uses TRBV6-2 or TRBV6-3 with TRBJ2-7, with 8 bases that match TRBD1. CDR1 and CDR2 (germline): MNHEY, SVGEGT. The CDR3 consists of 13 residues. The V and J ends lost 6 bases and 2 bases, in that order; junction bases with no gene match: 3. Written as DNA, the CDR3 is TGTGCCAGCAGAGAGGGACAGGCCTACGAGCAGTACTTC. It yields the protein CASREGQAYEQYF.

This clonotype came up a few times. This CDR3 is CASRNSPSVRGEKLFF. The CDR3 nucleotides are TGTGCCAGCAGAAATTCCCCGAGCGTCCGGGGTGAAAAACTGTTTTTT. The rearrangement links TRBV7-9 to TRBJ1-4; D gene unclear. The CDR3 length is 16 residues. V lost 6 bases to trimming and J lost 7 bases, with 21 bases between them. Germline V gene data show CDR1 as SEHNR and CDR2 as FQNEAQ (reference sequence).

The CDR3, as DNA: TGTGCCAGCAGCTTAGCAGTTAGCAATCAGCCCCAGCATTTT. Translated, it gives CASSLAVSNQPQHF. The V gene is TRBV7-2, the J gene TRBJ1-5; D unresolved. V lost 0 bases to trimming and J lost 0 bases, with 3 bases between them. Per germline, CDR1 SGHTA and CDR2 FQGNSA. This CDR3 is 14 amino acids long.

DNA for the CDR3: TGTGCCAGCAGCTTAGGGTCACTAGCGGGAGTGGCAGATACGCAGTATTTT. Encoded protein: CASSLGSLAGVADTQYF. V is TRBV7-9 and J is TRBJ2-3, with 11 bases that match TRBD2. Trimming took 1 base from V and 4 from J; bases not matched to a gene: 7. CDR3 length equals 17 residues. Germline CDR1 SEHNR, CDR2 FQNEAQ (reference sequence).